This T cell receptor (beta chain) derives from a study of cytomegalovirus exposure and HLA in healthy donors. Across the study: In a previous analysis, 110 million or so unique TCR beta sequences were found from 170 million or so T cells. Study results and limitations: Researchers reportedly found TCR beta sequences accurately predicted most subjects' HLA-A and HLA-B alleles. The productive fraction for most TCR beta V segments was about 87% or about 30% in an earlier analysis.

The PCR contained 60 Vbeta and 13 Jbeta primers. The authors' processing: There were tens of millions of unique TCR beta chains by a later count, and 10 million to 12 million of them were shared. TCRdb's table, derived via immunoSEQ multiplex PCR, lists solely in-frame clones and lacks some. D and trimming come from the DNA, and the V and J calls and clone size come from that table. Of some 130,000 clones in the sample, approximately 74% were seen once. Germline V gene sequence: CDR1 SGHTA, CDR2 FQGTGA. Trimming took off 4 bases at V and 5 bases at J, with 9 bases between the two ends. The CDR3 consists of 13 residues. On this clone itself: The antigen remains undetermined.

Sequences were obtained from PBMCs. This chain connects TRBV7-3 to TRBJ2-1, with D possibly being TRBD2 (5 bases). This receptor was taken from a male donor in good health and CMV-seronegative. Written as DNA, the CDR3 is TGTGCCAGCAGCTCCTTAGCGAACAATGAGCAGTTCTTC. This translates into CASSSLANNEQFF.